The clone carrying this TCR beta chain was recorded once. The CDR3 is 15 residues long. With 5 bases removed from V and 2 bases from J, the gap between germline ends came to 15 bases. CDR1 and CDR2 (germline): SGHRS, YFSETQ. This entry comes from a study of blood T cell repertoires in COVID-19. Libraries were prepared by immunoSEQ multiplex PCR; TCRdb keeps only in-frame clonotypes and omits some of them. The sample carries roughly 150,000 clones, 90% recorded once. Sequencing used peripheral blood. The chain combines TRBV5-1 with TRBJ2-3, with a tentative D call TRBD1 (6 bases). The receptor was derived from a woman aged 80 or older with acute or convalescent COVID-19. This chain's CDR3 is CASRRGTTNTDTQYF. For the CDR3, the DNA is TGCGCCAGCAGACGAGGGACAACCAACACAGATACGCAGTATTTT.